The rows below give T cell receptor beta chains drawn from one sample of a study of T cell responses to AZD1222 COVID-19 vaccine. The data were produced by immunoSEQ multiplex PCR, yet TCRdb's version contains in-frame clones alone and is incomplete. The sample includes some 130,000 clones, roughly 89% seen only once; the top ten take roughly 2%. The source was peripheral blood, collected on day 0 of AZD1222 vaccination. The receptors were gathered from an adult in good health. Each CDR3 is given with its conserved first and last residue. The size entry is marked missing in some rows and otherwise reads once, few, many or a size class.

CASSVGGGTTPAFF 14 TRBV9 NA TRBJ1-1
CASSYWTSGYNNEQFF 16 TRBV6-5 NA TRBJ2-1
CASSSGTPFPNQPQHF 16 TRBV6-5 NA TRBJ1-5
CASSWDRVNEQYF 13 TRBV27 NA TRBJ2-7
CASSVLAGPYEQYF 14 TRBV2 NA TRBJ2-7
CASTQLRDAGELFF 14 TRBV6-5 NA TRBJ2-2
CSAIVPTQHF 10 TRBV20-1 once TRBJ1-5
CATSKTGQGTYEQYF 15 TRBV15 NA TRBJ2-7
CASSQEFRGQPQHF 14 TRBV3-1/TRBV3-2 NA TRBJ1-5
CASSPGQGRGDEKLFF 16 TRBV6-2/TRBV6-3 NA TRBJ1-4
CASSLGQGDGETQYF 15 TRBV5-4 few TRBJ2-5
CASSLEGGPNYGYTF 15 TRBV7-6 NA TRBJ1-2
CASSLGREVAGYGYTF 16 TRBV5-4 NA TRBJ1-2
CASSFGQETQYF 12 TRBV7-2 NA TRBJ2-5
CASSLFLGQAKNRGHGYTF 19 TRBV5-4 NA TRBJ1-2
CASSLAGGRGNEQFF 15 TRBV28 NA TRBJ2-1
CAWTGGEETQYF 12 TRBV30 once TRBJ2-5
CASSWDYGYTF 11 TRBV6-6 NA TRBJ1-2
CSVVPAAYQETQYF 14 TRBV29-1 NA TRBJ2-5
CASSREGGGYEQYF 14 TRBV4-1 NA TRBJ2-7
CASSPVDRTEAFF 13 TRBV27 NA TRBJ1-1
CASSKPYEKLFF 12 TRBV4-1 NA TRBJ1-4
CASSFSVADSTYEQYF 16 TRBV7-9 NA TRBJ2-7
CASSLVTGGSPLHF 14 TRBV7-2 once TRBJ1-6
CASSFGGWTEAFF 13 TRBV12-3/TRBV12-4 NA TRBJ1-1
CASSLEAKSYGYTF 14 TRBV5-1 NA TRBJ1-2
CASSRVENTIYF 12 TRBV9 NA TRBJ1-3
CASSPRSGELFF 12 TRBV4-1 NA TRBJ2-2
CASSQSLDRGINYGYTF 17 TRBV18 NA TRBJ1-2
CASSQGTSGREETQYF 16 TRBV4-2 NA TRBJ2-5
CASSLGLAGVDEQYF 15 TRBV5-1 NA TRBJ2-7
CASSQDGGLRGANVLTF 17 TRBV4-3 few TRBJ2-6
CASTPVGGYYEQFF 14 TRBV6-5 NA TRBJ2-1
CASSAARGGTGIINEQFF 18 TRBV9 NA TRBJ2-1
CSVSWDGYEQYF 12 TRBV29-1 NA TRBJ2-7
CASRQQGSSYEQYF 14 TRBV7-9 NA TRBJ2-7
CASSQDSGGPLGTQYF 16 TRBV3-1/TRBV3-2 once TRBJ2-3
CAINPMSNEQFF 12 TRBV12-3/TRBV12-4 NA TRBJ2-1
CASSVNRATNTEAFF 15 TRBV9 NA TRBJ1-1
CASSLGPIANTGELFF 16 TRBV5-6 few TRBJ2-2
CASSLAGTANTGELFF 16 TRBV5-6 once TRBJ2-2
CASSSGRGETQYF 13 TRBV7-2 NA TRBJ2-5
CASSYGFNYGYTF 13 TRBV6-5 NA TRBJ1-2
CASSQPPPRGTAFF 14 TRBV3-1/TRBV3-2 NA TRBJ1-1
CASSTSGTANYGYTF 15 TRBV19 NA TRBJ1-2
CASSLDRVGTEAFF 14 TRBV18 NA TRBJ1-1
CAWSVSLETQYF 12 TRBV30 NA TRBJ2-5
CASSQVMVVEKLFF 14 TRBV4-1 NA TRBJ1-4
CASSPSSYEQYF 12 TRBV6-5 NA TRBJ2-7